Below, one T cell receptor (beta chain) is given with its context. TCRdb fed the 5' RACE reads into MiXCR, producing one record per CDR3 protein. Of roughly 68,000 distinct CDR3 sequences listed, around 21% are singletons. This sample is drawn from a study of HIV-infected patients and healthy controls. From germline, CDR1 is MDHEN and CDR2 SYDVKM. Trimming shortened V by 6 bases and J by 7 bases, and 27 bases separated the two germline ends. CDR3 length: 17 residues. Sequencing was done on a sample of CD4+ T cells from blood. The chain links TRBV28 to TRBJ1-1, with D possibly being TRBD1 (5 bases). The origin of this receptor is a human donor in good health. The CDR3 coding sequence is TGTGCCAGCAGGCACCGGGTCCCAACCTCCTTGGGGGGTGAAGCTTTCTTT. Its protein product is CASRHRVPTSLGGEAFF.